The clone carrying this T cell receptor beta chain showed up just once. The sample originates from a study of technical replicates of blood from a few donors. V gave up 4 bases and J gave up 4 bases; unmatched junction bases: 4. The CDR3 runs 13 residues. In germline, CDR1 is SQVTM, CDR2 ANQGSEA. Profiled with immunoSEQ multiplex PCR; TCRdb holds only in-frame clones, not every one. Of about 83,000 clones detected, roughly 90% appear once; the ten largest clones hold 0.39%. The chain employs TRBV29-1 and TRBJ2-1, with 7 positions matching TRBD2. The sequence was obtained from a human donor in good health. The sequenced sample consisted of T cells isolated from PBMCs. The DNA of the CDR3 is TGCAGCGTTGGTCTAGCGGCATACAATGAGCAGTTCTTC. Its protein product is CSVGLAAYNEQFF.